One and the same sample provided the 18 T cell receptor beta chains below, sequenced in a study of glioma-infiltrating T cells after dendritic cell vaccination. Assay used: immunoSEQ multiplex PCR; TCRdb lists only in-frame clones, some missing. In the table there are 100,000 or so clones, over 75% of which are singletons. The specimen comprised blood, sampled before dendritic cell vaccination. The receptors were gathered from a human donor with glioblastoma.

DNA for the CDR3: TGCGCCAGCAGCCAAGACTGGGGACAGGGGGCCAGTTGGACCGGGGAGCTGTTTTTT. Protein: CASSQDWGQGASWTGELFF. This rearrangement joins TRBV4-1 to TRBJ2-2; 12 nucleotides line up with TRBD1. Looked up from germline, CDR1 is MGHRA and CDR2 is YSYEKL. The length of the CDR3 is 19 residues. Unmatched junction bases numbered 10, after V lost 0 bases and J lost 5 bases.

In its sample, this clone was seen a few times. V and J are TRBV6-5 and TRBJ1-4, with TRBD1 as a possible D gene (6 bases). The CDR3 runs 16 residues. Germline V lookup: CDR1 MNHEY, CDR2 SVGAGI. Trimming left V 0 bases short and J 7 bases short, with 15 bases between. The CDR3 DNA follows: TGTGCCAGCAGTTACTCAGCGGCAGGGGACCTTGAAAAACTGTTTTTT. This gives the protein CASSYSAAGDLEKLFF.

The chain combines TRBV2 with TRBJ2-3; D not resolved. The CDR3 consists of 12 residues. The V end lost 7 bases, the J end lost 2 bases, and 7 bases lay between the germline ends. Germline V gene lookup returns CDR1 SNHLY and CDR2 FYNNEI. The CDR3 nucleotides are TGTGCCAGCATGGCATCCACAGATACGCAGTATTTT. Amino acid sequence: CASMASTDTQYF.

V gene TRBV2 combines with J gene TRBJ1-5; D unresolved. Germline V lookup: CDR1 SNHLY, CDR2 FYNNEI. The CDR3 extends over 15 amino acids. V was clipped by 2 bases and J by 6 bases, with 14 bases between them. The CDR3 DNA reads TGTGCCAGCAGTGAAAATTGGCGGGTTGGTCAGCCCCAGCATTTT. This codes for CASSENWRVGQPQHF. The whole variable domain, filled in from reference TRBV2 and TRBJ1-5, reads EPEVTQTPSHQVTQMGQEVILRCVPISNHLYFYWYRQILGQKVEFLVSFYNNEISEKSEIFDDQFSVERPDGSNFTLKIRSTKLEDSAMYFCASSENWRVGQPQHFGDGTRLSIL.

The chain couples TRBV5-1 to TRBJ2-6; D unresolved. The CDR3 sequence is 15 residues long. V lost 0 bases, J lost 0 bases, and 4 bases lay in between. CDR1 SGHRS and CDR2 YFSETQ come from the germline V gene. This CDR3 is CASSLDSSGANVLTF. The CDR3 nucleotides are TGCGCCAGCAGCTTGGATAGCTCTGGGGCCAACGTCCTGACTTTC.

The chain has TRBV10-1 and TRBJ2-7; D possibly corresponds to TRBD2 (6 bases). Per germline, CDR1 WNHNN and CDR2 SYGVQD (reference sequence). The ends were cut back, 10 bases at V and 1 base at J, with 23 bases in the middle. The CDR3 totals 16 residues. The DNA of the CDR3 is TGCGCCAACCCAATCAACCCGGCTAGCGCATCCTACGAGCAGTACTTC. Translation: CANPINPASASYEQYF.

The chain carries TRBV28 and TRBJ2-6, with D tentatively TRBD1 (5 bases). CDR1 is MDHEN and CDR2 is SYDVKM in the germline V gene. The CDR3 has 20 amino acids. Trimming cost V 7 bases and J 0 bases, with 25 bases left between them. The CDR3 region is CASTLPPGQPPLSGANVLTF. The CDR3 DNA reads TGTGCCAGCACTCTACCCCCAGGGCAACCCCCCCTCTCTGGGGCCAACGTCCTGACTTTC.

This clone was found once. CDR3 loop: CASLGLAGPNTGELFF. In nucleotides, the CDR3 is TGTGCCAGCCTGGGACTAGCGGGGCCCAACACCGGGGAGCTGTTTTTT. The rearrangement uses TRBV28 and TRBJ2-2; 13 nucleotides agree with TRBD2. The CDR3 loop spans 16 amino acids. Trimming cost V 8 bases and J 2 bases; bases outside gene matches: 5. Per germline, CDR1 MDHEN and CDR2 SYDVKM.

V is TRBV4-1 and J is TRBJ2-4, with 10 bases fitting TRBD2. The CDR3 sequence is 17 residues long. Per germline, CDR1 MGHRA and CDR2 YSYEKL. V lost 0 bases, J lost 9 bases, and 11 bases stayed unmatched. CDR3: CASSQDFPPLAGPIQYF. Here the CDR3 DNA reads TGCGCCAGCAGCCAAGATTTCCCTCCACTAGCGGGGCCCATTCAGTACTTC.

The rearrangement links TRBV30 to TRBJ1-2; D not resolved. The V and J ends lost 0 bases and 1 base respectively, with 12 bases between them. The germline V gene encodes CDR1 GTSNPN and CDR2 SVGIG (reference sequence). This CDR3 has 15 residues. The CDR3 nucleotides read TGTGCCTGGAGTGTACGCGGCAGTTATAACTATGGCTACACCTTC. Translation gives CAWSVRGSYNYGYTF.

The CDR3 DNA reads TGCGCCAGCAGCCAAGTACAAACTAGCGGGGGGAAAGAGACCCAGTACTTC. It specifies CASSQVQTSGGKETQYF. The chain links TRBV4-1 to TRBJ2-5, with 12 bases aligning to TRBD2. This CDR3 is built from 17 residues. Looked up from germline, CDR1 is MGHRA and CDR2 is YSYEKL. Trimming at V came to 1 base and at J to 3 bases, leaving 6 bases not matched to a gene.

In this sample, this clone turned up a few times. CDR3 region: CASLDPGQGYIQYF. In DNA, the CDR3 is TGTGCCAGCTTGGATCCGGGACAGGGTTACATTCAGTACTTC. The chain has TRBV28 and TRBJ2-4; TRBD1 matches 9 bases. CDR3 size: 14 residues. J was trimmed by 8 bases and V by 8 bases; bases with no gene match: 10. CDR1 is MDHEN, CDR2 SYDVKM, per germline.

CDR3 nucleotide sequence: TGTGCCAGCAGCTTAGAAGGGACTAGCGGGAGGTTCTACAATGAGCAGTTCTTC. As protein: CASSLEGTSGRFYNEQFF. The gene calls are TRBV7-2 and TRBJ2-1; 15 bases are a match to TRBD2. V lost 1 base and J lost 3; bases outside the gene matches: 4. CDR1 SGHTA and CDR2 FQGNSA come from the germline V gene. The CDR3 spans 18 residues. Together with reference TRBV7-2 and TRBJ2-1, the CDR3 gives the full variable domain: GAGVSQSPSNKVTEKGKDVELRCDPISGHTALYWYRQSLGQGLEFLIYFQGNSAPDKSGLPSDRFSAERTGGSVSTLTIQRTQQEDSAVYLCASSLEGTSGRFYNEQFFGPGTRLTVL.

The V gene is TRBV7-6, the J gene TRBJ1-3, with a possible D match to TRBD1 (6 bases). The V gene's germline CDR1 is SGHVS and CDR2 FNYEAQ. The V gene lost 5 bases and the J gene lost 6 bases, with 14 bases spanning the gap. The length of the CDR3 is 14 residues. This CDR3 is CASSGTGGQNTIYF. CDR3 nucleotide sequence: TGTGCCAGCAGCGGCACGGGGGGCCAAAACACCATATATTTT.

V usage is TRBV6-5 and J usage is TRBJ2-7, with TRBD1 matching over 11 bases. Germline V gene sequence: CDR1 MNHEY, CDR2 SVGAGI. The CDR3 has 13 amino acids. V was pared by 5 bases and J by 7 bases, with 4 bases of the junction left unmatched. The DNA for the CDR3 is TGTGCCAGCAGTGGACAGGGGGCTCGGGAGCAGTACTTC. Protein sequence: CASSGQGAREQYF.

V usage is TRBV6-5 and J usage is TRBJ2-1, with TRBD1 matching over 9 bases. Germline V gene data show CDR1 as MNHEY and CDR2 as SVGAGI. Trimming cost V 4 bases and J 0 bases; bases outside gene matches: 4. The CDR3 is 16 residues long. CDR3 sequence (DNA): TGTGCCAGCAGTTCCACAGGGGGCGGCTCCTACAATGAGCAGTTCTTC. Its translation is CASSSTGGGSYNEQFF.

This rearrangement joins TRBV29-1 to TRBJ1-2; D uncertain. In germline, CDR1 is SQVTM, CDR2 ANQGSEA. This CDR3 has 14 residues. V gave up 4 bases and J gave up 2 bases, with 14 bases separating them. CDR3 in amino acids: CSVVGGSANYGYTF. The CDR3 DNA sequence: TGCAGCGTTGTCGGAGGGTCCGCGAACTATGGCTACACCTTC. Full variable domain (outside the CDR3, taken from reference TRBV29-1 and TRBJ1-2): SAVISQKPSRDICQRGTSLTIQCQVDSQVTMMFWYRQQPGQSLTLIATANQGSEATYESGFVIDKFPISRPNLTFSTLTVSNMSPEDSSIYLCSVVGGSANYGYTFGSGTRLTVV.

The CDR3 coding sequence is TGTGCCAGCAGCTTAAGGCGGGGGGGCACAGATACGCAGTATTTT. This codes for CASSLRRGGTDTQYF. The chain has TRBV7-3 and TRBJ2-3, with 8 bases aligning to TRBD2. Germline V gives CDR1 SGHTA, CDR2 FQGTGA. The CDR3 loop spans 15 amino acids. The junction had 1 base not matched to a gene; V was cut back by 1 base and J by 1 base.